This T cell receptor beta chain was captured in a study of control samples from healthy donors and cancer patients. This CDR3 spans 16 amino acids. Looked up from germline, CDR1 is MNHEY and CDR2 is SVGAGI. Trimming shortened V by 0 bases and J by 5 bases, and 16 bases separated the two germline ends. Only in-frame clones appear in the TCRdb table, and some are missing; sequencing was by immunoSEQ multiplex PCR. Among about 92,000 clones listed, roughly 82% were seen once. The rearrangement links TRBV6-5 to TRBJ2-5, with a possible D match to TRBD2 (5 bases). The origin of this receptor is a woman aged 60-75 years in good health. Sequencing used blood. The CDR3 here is CASSYSNTGGGETQYF. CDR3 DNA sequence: TGTGCCAGCAGTTACTCGAATACTGGAGGTGGGGAGACCCAGTACTTC.